A selection of T cell receptor beta chains follows, all from one sample in a study of T cell responses to AZD1222 COVID-19 vaccine. Assay used: immunoSEQ multiplex PCR; TCRdb lists only in-frame clones, some missing. The table lists more than 35,000 clones, around 80% of them singletons. The sample consisted of peripheral blood, taken 28 days after the second dose of the MenACWY control vaccine. All receptors come from an adult who received the MenACWY meningococcal vaccine as a control. Each CDR3 is given with its conserved first and last residue. The order of the fields is clone size, V gene, J gene, D gene, CDR3 protein, CDR3 DNA. A D gene is named only where the DNA matches it firmly. The size field is filled for only some rows; it gives once, few, many or a size class.

.	TRBV6-2/TRBV6-3	TRBJ2-1	.	CASSFPLVQGGSDNEQFF	TGTGCCAGCAGTTTCCCGTTAGTACAGGGAGGGTCGGACAATGAGCAGTTCTTC
.	TRBV5-1	TRBJ1-1	TRBD1	CASSLVWPGGAMNTEAFF	TGCGCCAGCAGCTTGGTTTGGCCAGGGGGGGCTATGAACACTGAAGCTTTCTTT
.	TRBV18	TRBJ2-3	TRBD2	CASSSLAGAKGDTQYF	TGTGCCAGCTCATCCCTAGCGGGAGCCAAGGGGGATACGCAGTATTTT
.	TRBV10-2	TRBJ1-4	.	CASSRGGNEKLFF	TGCGCCAGCAGTAGAGGTGGGAATGAAAAACTGTTTTTT
.	TRBV5-1	TRBJ2-2	.	CASSLGENDNTGELFF	TGCGCCAGCAGCTTGGGTGAAAATGATAACACCGGGGAGCTGTTTTTT
.	TRBV6-5	TRBJ1-3	.	CASSSTLQGTIYF	TGTGCCAGCAGTTCTACTCTCCAGGGCACCATATATTTT
.	TRBV10-3	TRBJ2-1	.	CAISVAGNEQFF	TGTGCCATCAGTGTTGCCGGCAATGAGCAGTTCTTC
.	TRBV5-1	TRBJ2-5	TRBD2	CASSSSLAGGWRETQYF	TGCGCCAGCAGCTCCTCTCTAGCGGGGGGATGGAGAGAGACCCAGTACTTC
.	TRBV19	TRBJ1-1	TRBD1	CASSRGGGTNTEAFF	TGTGCCAGTTCCCGAGGGGGCGGGACGAACACTGAAGCTTTCTTT
.	TRBV5-4	TRBJ1-1	.	CASSSGGTSHTEAFF	TGTGCCAGCAGCTCCGGCGGGACTTCCCACACTGAAGCTTTCTTT
.	TRBV28	TRBJ1-2	.	CASSLEGIGYGYTF	TGTGCCAGCAGCCTAGAGGGTATCGGCTATGGCTACACCTTC
few	TRBV12-3/TRBV12-4	TRBJ1-2	.	CASSLVGVEGYTF	TGTGCCAGCAGTTTAGTAGGGGTAGAAGGCTACACCTTC
.	TRBV28	TRBJ2-7	.	CASSSSTPRPYEQYF	TGTGCCAGCAGTTCTTCCACCCCCCGTCCCTACGAGCAGTACTTC
once	TRBV28	TRBJ2-1	.	CASSLGTPLGNEQFF	TGTGCCAGCAGTTTGGGGACTCCGCTCGGCAATGAGCAGTTCTTC
many	TRBV5-5	TRBJ1-2	.	CASSLAQGFYGYTF	TGTGCCAGCAGCTTGGCACAGGGATTCTATGGCTACACCTTC
.	TRBV5-5	TRBJ1-2	.	CASSLVAASYGYTF	TGTGCCAGCAGCTTGGTGGCAGCCTCCTATGGCTACACCTTC
.	TRBV6-5	TRBJ2-5	TRBD2	CATKRGPGLKETQYF	TGTGCCACGAAGCGGGGGCCCGGATTAAAAGAGACCCAGTACTTC
.	TRBV5-5	TRBJ1-1	.	CASSLYRAGNTEAFF	TGTGCCAGCAGCTTGTACAGGGCCGGGAACACTGAAGCTTTCTTT
.	TRBV7-2	TRBJ1-2	.	CASSPRRQGAYGYTF	TGTGCCAGCAGCCCACGCAGGCAGGGAGCTTATGGCTACACCTTC
.	TRBV19	TRBJ1-6	TRBD1	CASRDRTGFNSPLHF	TGTGCCAGTAGAGACCGGACAGGCTTCAATTCACCCCTCCACTTT
.	TRBV11-2	TRBJ1-3	.	CASSPSHTIYF	TGTGCCAGCAGCCCCAGCCACACCATATATTTT
.	TRBV21-1	TRBJ1-1	.	CASSKKGTNTEAFF	TGTGCCAGCAGCAAAAAGGGAACGAACACTGAAGCTTTCTTT
.	TRBV25-1	TRBJ2-2	.	CASSEGGSTGELFF	TGTGCCAGCAGTGAAGGGGGAAGCACCGGGGAGCTGTTTTTT
once	TRBV14	TRBJ1-2	.	CASSQTGAAGYGYTF	TGTGCCAGCAGCCAAACGGGAGCAGCTGGCTATGGCTACACCTTC
few	TRBV2	TRBJ1-1	.	CASSLMNTEAFF	TGTGCCAGCAGTCTTATGAACACTGAAGCTTTCTTT
.	TRBV5-1	TRBJ1-2	.	CASSRDPTGANYGYTF	TGCGCCAGCAGCAGGGACCCAACGGGGGCGAACTATGGCTACACCTTC
.	TRBV4-2	TRBJ2-4	TRBD2	CASSQASGSFTKNIQYF	TGTGCCAGCAGCCAGGCTAGCGGGAGTTTTACCAAAAACATTCAGTACTTC